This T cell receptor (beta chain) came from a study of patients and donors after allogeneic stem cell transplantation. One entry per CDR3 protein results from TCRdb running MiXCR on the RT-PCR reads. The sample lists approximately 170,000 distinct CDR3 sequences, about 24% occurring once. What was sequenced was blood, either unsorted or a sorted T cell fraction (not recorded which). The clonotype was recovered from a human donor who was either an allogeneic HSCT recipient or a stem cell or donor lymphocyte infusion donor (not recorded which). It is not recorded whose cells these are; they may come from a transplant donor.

CDR3 bases: TGTGCCACCAGCACTCGACACTCGGGATACAATGAGCAGTTCTTC. Translation: CATSTRHSGYNEQFF. The chain has TRBV15 and TRBJ2-1, with D possibly TRBD2 on 5 matching bases. CDR1 is LNHNV and CDR2 is YYDKDF in the germline V gene (reference sequence). Trimming pared 4 bases from V and 4 bases from J, leaving 14 bases between. The CDR3 length is 15 residues.